This TCR beta chain was sequenced during a study of T cells in Graves' hyperthyroidism and ophthalmopathy. The study, taken as a whole, reports: A model of 13 V-J pairs discriminated ophthalmopathy from stable hyperthyroidism. Within blood appeared most thyroid clonotypes that had expanded above 0.001.

With respect to this clonotype: The antigen is unknown.

V was shortened by 4 bases and J by 4 bases, with 18 bases between the two germline ends. This CDR3 is 15 amino acids long. Germline V gene lookup returns CDR1 SGDLS and CDR2 YYNGEE. There were TCR beta CDR3 regions amplified from RNA transcripts. The HTBI primer set served for first-round RT-PCR of the TCR CDR3. TCRdb recomputed calls from the multiplex PCR reads with MiXCR, one row per CDR3 protein. The sample lists about 570,000 distinct CDR3 sequences; more than 45% were seen once. Diagnoses were established using clinical symptoms, serum thyroxine and TRAb, thyroid ultrasound and orbital computed tomography.

The V and J genes are TRBV9 and TRBJ2-7; D unresolved. Sequences were obtained from peripheral blood or thyroid tissue (not recorded which). The source of this sequence is an adult woman with Graves' disease, either hyperthyroidism or ophthalmopathy (not recorded which). The CDR3 DNA reads TGTGCCAGCAGCTTAGCCATCCACCGGGCTTACGAGCAGTACTTC. This translates into CASSLAIHRAYEQYF.